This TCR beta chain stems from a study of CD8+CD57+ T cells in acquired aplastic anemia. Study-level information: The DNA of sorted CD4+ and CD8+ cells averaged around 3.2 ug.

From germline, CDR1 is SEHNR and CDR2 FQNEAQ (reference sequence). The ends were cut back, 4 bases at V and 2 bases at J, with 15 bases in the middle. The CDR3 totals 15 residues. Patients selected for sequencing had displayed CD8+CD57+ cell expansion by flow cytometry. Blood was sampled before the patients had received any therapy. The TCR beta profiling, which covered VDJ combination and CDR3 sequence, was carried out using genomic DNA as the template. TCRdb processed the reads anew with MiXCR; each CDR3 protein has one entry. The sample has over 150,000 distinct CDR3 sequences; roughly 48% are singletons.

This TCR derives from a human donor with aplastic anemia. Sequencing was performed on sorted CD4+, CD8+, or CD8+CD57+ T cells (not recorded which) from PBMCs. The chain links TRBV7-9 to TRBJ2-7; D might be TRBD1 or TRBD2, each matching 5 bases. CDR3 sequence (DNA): TGTGCCAGCAGCTCCCACCAGGGACGCCCCTACGAGCAGTACTTC. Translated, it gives CASSSHQGRPYEQYF.